Included here is one T cell receptor beta chain sequence, with context. This sample is drawn from a study of blood T cell repertoires in COVID-19. Study-level background: Samples representing acute and convalescent COVID-19 were sourced from the United States, Italy and Spain.

This CDR3 spans 18 amino acids. Germline V CDR1 and CDR2: SQVTM, ANQGSEA. V was clipped by 4 bases and J by 8 bases; unmatched bases: 23. Some clones are missing from TCRdb's copy, which holds only in-frame ones; the method was immunoSEQ multiplex PCR. The repertoire holds around 300,000 clones, with around 86% as singletons. This receptor was identified in a man between 50 and 59 years old with acute or convalescent COVID-19. The chain uses TRBV29-1 and TRBJ2-1, with 7 bases fitting TRBD1. The sequenced sample was peripheral blood. CDR3 in amino acids: CSVAGQLTLSLRYDEQFF. CDR3 DNA sequence: TGCAGCGTTGCGGGACAGCTTACCTTGAGCCTAAGGTACGATGAGCAGTTCTTC.